The rows below give T cell receptor beta chains drawn from one sample of a study of blood T cell repertoires in COVID-19. Sequenced by immunoSEQ multiplex PCR; TCRdb stores in-frame clones only, minus some. This sample has around 46,000 clones, with approximately 80% found just once. Sequencing was carried out using peripheral blood. Receptors originate from a man aged 65 to 85 with acute or convalescent COVID-19. Each CDR3 is given with its conserved first and last residue. The D gene is left open where the match is weak. Rows may omit the clone size; those that give it use once, few, many or a size class.

TRBD1 | NA | TRBJ1-4 | TRBV28 | CASSHTKTGGFEKLFF | TGTGCCAGCAGTCACACGAAGACAGGGGGTTTTGAAAAACTGTTTTTT
TRBD1 | NA | TRBJ2-3 | TRBV6-5 | CASSQDRGRDTQYF | TGTGCCAGCAGTCAGGACAGGGGACGAGATACGCAGTATTTT
NA | NA | TRBJ1-1 | TRBV11-2 | CASSQRGGSGNTEAFF | TGTGCCAGCAGCCAACGCGGCGGGTCGGGGAACACTGAAGCTTTCTTT
NA | NA | TRBJ1-5 | TRBV6-5 | CASSKRGPGDQPQHF | TGTGCCAGCAGCAAACGAGGACCGGGGGATCAGCCCCAGCATTTT
NA | NA | TRBJ1-1 | TRBV30 | CAWSVDSVMNTEAFF | TGTGCCTGGAGTGTAGACAGCGTGATGAACACTGAAGCTTTCTTT
NA | NA | TRBJ1-2 | TRBV7-9 | CASSFNPGSNYGYTF | TGTGCCAGCAGCTTCAATCCGGGATCCAACTATGGCTACACCTTC
NA | few | TRBJ1-1 | TRBV6-5 | CASTRRRGGNTEAFF | TGTGCCAGCACTCGCCGCCGAGGGGGAAACACTGAAGCTTTCTTT
TRBD1 | NA | TRBJ2-7 | TRBV28 | CASTTSGTGVYEQYF | TGTGCCAGCACCACCTCAGGGACAGGGGTCTACGAGCAGTACTTC
TRBD2 | NA | TRBJ2-1 | TRBV3-1/TRBV3-2 | CASSRTRTYNEQFF | TGTGCCAGCAGCCGGACTAGAACCTACAATGAGCAGTTCTTC
NA | few | TRBJ1-2 | TRBV5-1 | CASSLDSGSLNGYTF | TGCGCCAGCAGCTTGGATTCAGGCTCCTTGAATGGCTACACCTTC
NA | NA | TRBJ1-1 | TRBV5-1 | CASSLSAGLNTEAFF | TGCGCCAGCAGCTTGTCTGCAGGGCTCAACACTGAAGCTTTCTTT
NA | NA | TRBJ1-1 | TRBV2 | CASSESAGDTEAFF | TGTGCCAGCAGTGAGTCGGCAGGGGACACTGAAGCTTTCTTT
NA | NA | TRBJ2-6 | TRBV10-1 | CASSKEGANVLTF | TGCGCCAGCTCTAAGGAGGGGGCCAACGTCCTGACTTTC
TRBD1 | NA | TRBJ2-7 | TRBV4-1 | CASSQSSRTGTYEQYF | TGCGCCAGCAGCCAGTCGTCCCGGACAGGGACCTACGAGCAGTACTTC
NA | once | TRBJ1-1 | TRBV15 | CATSRIGTSWEAFF | TGTGCCACCAGCAGAATCGGGACTTCTTGGGAAGCTTTCTTT
TRBD2 | NA | TRBJ2-5 | TRBV29-1 | CSAYSIRGLPYQETQYF | TGCAGCGCCTACTCGATCCGGGGACTACCGTACCAAGAGACCCAGTACTTC
NA | NA | TRBJ1-5 | TRBV19 | CASSDSYNQPQHF | TGTGCCAGTTCCGACAGTTATAATCAGCCCCAGCATTTT
NA | NA | TRBJ2-2 | TRBV19 | CASRSHGRDTGELFF | TGTGCCAGTAGAAGCCACGGTCGGGACACCGGGGAGCTGTTTTTT
NA | NA | TRBJ2-3 | TRBV19 | CAISPTSLSTDTQYF | TGTGCCATCTCTCCCACTAGCCTTAGCACAGATACGCAGTATTTT
TRBD1 | NA | TRBJ1-5 | TRBV5-1 | CASSDGQGDQPQHF | TGCGCCAGCAGCGACGGACAGGGAGATCAGCCCCAGCATTTT
NA | NA | TRBJ1-6 | TRBV4-2 | CASSQDLAQNNSPLHF | TGTGCCAGCAGCCAAGATTTGGCACAGAATAATTCACCCCTCCACTTT
NA | NA | TRBJ2-5 | TRBV11-2 | CASSHVEETQYF | TGTGCCAGCAGCCACGTAGAGGAGACCCAGTACTTC
NA | NA | TRBJ1-1 | TRBV25-1 | CASSDYERMNTEAFF | TGTGCCAGCAGTGATTATGAGAGAATGAACACTGAAGCTTTCTTT
NA | NA | TRBJ1-1 | TRBV5-4 | CASSSQRFGEAFF | TGTGCCAGCAGCTCGCAGCGTTTCGGGGAAGCTTTCTTT
NA | NA | TRBJ1-1 | TRBV19 | CASSIAWQENTEAFF | TGTGCCAGTAGTATAGCGTGGCAGGAGAACACTGAAGCTTTCTTT
TRBD1 | NA | TRBJ2-7 | TRBV11-2 | CASSLGTGVRNEQYF | TGTGCCAGCAGCTTGGGTACAGGGGTCAGGAACGAGCAGTACTTC
TRBD2 | NA | TRBJ2-1 | TRBV7-2 | CASSDGTSGIRQFF | TGTGCCAGCAGCGACGGGACTAGCGGGATACGGCAGTTCTTC
NA | NA | TRBJ1-5 | TRBV27 | CASSLRGSEPQHF | TGTGCCAGCAGCCTAAGGGGGTCGGAGCCCCAGCATTTT
NA | NA | TRBJ2-6 | TRBV15 | CATSSETGASGANVLTF | TGTGCCACCAGCAGTGAAACAGGAGCCTCTGGGGCCAACGTCCTGACTTTC
NA | NA | TRBJ2-3 | TRBV19 | CASSQGLRTDTQYF | TGTGCCAGTAGCCAGGGACTCCGCACAGATACGCAGTATTTT
NA | NA | TRBJ1-5 | TRBV28 | CASSVTGLNQPQHF | TGTGCCAGCAGTGTGACAGGCCTCAATCAGCCCCAGCATTTT
TRBD2 | NA | TRBJ2-2 | TRBV2 | CASTAGGNTGELFF | TGTGCCAGCACAGCGGGGGGCAACACCGGGGAGCTGTTTTTT
TRBD1 | NA | TRBJ2-6 | TRBV14 | CASSPPGQGPTSVLTF | TGTGCCAGCAGCCCGCCCGGACAGGGACCAACGTCCGTCCTGACTTTC
TRBD1 | NA | TRBJ1-3 | TRBV30 | CANLDRASGNTIYF | TGTGCCAACCTCGACAGGGCTTCGGGAAACACCATATATTTT
NA | NA | TRBJ1-5 | TRBV9 | CASSVGGGGGQPQHF | TGTGCCAGCAGCGTAGGGGGCGGGGGAGGTCAGCCCCAGCATTTT
NA | once | TRBJ1-6 | TRBV30 | CAWREGPNSPLHF | TGTGCCTGGAGGGAGGGGCCTAATTCACCCCTCCACTTT
NA | NA | TRBJ1-1 | TRBV5-1 | CASSLRNTEAFF | TGCGCCAGCAGCCTAAGGAACACTGAAGCTTTCTTT
TRBD2 | NA | TRBJ2-1 | TRBV10-3 | CAISRVGGGGNLPYNEQFF | TGTGCCATCAGTCGAGTCGGCGGCGGGGGAAACCTACCCTACAATGAGCAGTTCTTC
NA | few | TRBJ1-2 | TRBV30 | CAWSVRWRGRDGYTF | TGTGCCTGGAGTGTACGGTGGAGGGGCAGGGATGGCTACACCTTC
NA | NA | TRBJ2-5 | TRBV13 | CASSLGFGQETQYF | TGTGCCAGCAGCTTAGGATTCGGGCAAGAGACCCAGTACTTC
NA | NA | TRBJ1-1 | TRBV11-3 | CASSREEGTAFF | TGTGCCAGCAGCCGAGAGGAGGGTACAGCTTTCTTT
TRBD1 | NA | TRBJ2-7 | TRBV6-5 | CASSWGTGRSYEQYF | TGTGCCAGCAGTTGGGGGACAGGGAGATCCTACGAGCAGTACTTC
TRBD2 | NA | TRBJ2-1 | TRBV7-6 | CASSRGTSGANEQFF | TGTGCCAGCAGCCGAGGGACTAGCGGGGCCAATGAGCAGTTCTTC
TRBD1 | NA | TRBJ1-6 | TRBV4-2 | CASRGDRDNSPLHF | TGTGCCAGCAGAGGAGACAGGGATAATTCACCCCTCCACTTT
NA | NA | TRBJ1-1 | TRBV3-1/TRBV3-2 | CASSQAGDTEAFF | TGTGCCAGCAGCCAGGCAGGGGACACTGAAGCTTTCTTT
TRBD1 | NA | TRBJ2-7 | TRBV5-1 | CASSSPGQGAYEQYF | TGCGCCAGCAGCTCTCCGGGACAGGGAGCCTACGAGCAGTACTTC
NA | NA | TRBJ1-1 | TRBV19 | CASSGRVDDTEAFF | TGTGCCAGTAGTGGCAGGGTGGACGACACTGAAGCTTTCTTT
NA | NA | TRBJ2-7 | TRBV27 | CASRSHSYEQYF | TGTGCCAGCAGATCCCACAGCTACGAGCAGTACTTC